A single sample is the source of the 12 T cell receptor beta chains below, sequenced in a study of T cells in narcolepsy. The protocol was immunoSEQ multiplex PCR, while the TCRdb copy is restricted to in-frame clones and leaves out a portion. The sample carries around 30,000 clones, roughly three quarters recorded once. Sequencing input: memory (CD45RA-) CD4+ T cells from blood. Receptors were obtained from a human donor in good health.

The chain carries TRBV19 and TRBJ1-1; no definite D call. The CDR3 contains 14 residues. Germline V gene lookup returns CDR1 LNHDA and CDR2 SQIVND (reference sequence). V lost 3 bases and J 2 bases, leaving 10 bases between the germline ends. CDR3 amino acids: CASSISSINTEAFF. The DNA of the CDR3 is TGTGCCAGTAGTATTTCAAGCATTAACACTGAAGCTTTCTTT.

The rearrangement links TRBV15 to TRBJ1-4; TRBD1 is a possible D gene (6 bases). V lost 4 bases, J lost 8 bases, and 14 bases lay in between. Germline V gives CDR1 LNHNV, CDR2 YYDKDF (reference sequence). The CDR3 totals 14 residues. CDR3 DNA: TGTGCCACCAGCAAGGGTACAGGGTCAGAAAAACTGTTTTTT. Its translation is CATSKGTGSEKLFF.

The V and J genes are TRBV7-9 and TRBJ2-7, with a weak D call TRBD2 (5 bases). Germline-derived CDR1 and CDR2 are SEHNR and FQNEAQ (reference sequence). The CDR3 is made up of 14 amino acids. Trimming left V 1 base short and J 0 bases short, with 7 bases between. The DNA for the CDR3 is TGTGCCAGCAGCTTAGACACTAGCTCCTACGAGCAGTACTTC. It translates to CASSLDTSSYEQYF. The variable domain in full, completed from reference TRBV7-9 and TRBJ2-7, reads DTGVSQNPRHKITKRGQNVTFRCDPISEHNRLYWYRQTLGQGPEFLTYFQNEAQLEKSRLLSDRFSAERPKGSFSTLEIQRTEQGDSAMYLCASSLDTSSYEQYFGPGTRLTVT.

The V gene is TRBV5-5, the J gene TRBJ1-3, with D maybe TRBD1 (5 bases). This CDR3 has 15 residues. V was pared by 4 bases and J by 0 bases, with 11 bases between. Germline CDR1 SGHKS, CDR2 YYEKEE (reference sequence). CDR3 sequence (DNA): TGTGCCAGCAGCCGTGTGACAGCCTCTGGAAACACCATATATTTT. Translating gives CASSRVTASGNTIYF.

The chain links TRBV4-3 to TRBJ1-1, with 7 positions matching TRBD1. Germline-derived CDR1 and CDR2 are LGHNA and YSLEER. V lost 0 bases to trimming and J lost 6 bases; unmatched junction nucleotides: 7. The CDR3 is 15 amino acids. CDR3 nucleotide sequence: TGCGCCAGCAGCCAAGATGACAGGGATTTCCCTGAAGCTTTCTTT. This encodes CASSQDDRDFPEAFF.

The chain links TRBV6-5 to TRBJ1-2, with D possibly TRBD1 on 6 matching bases. This CDR3 has 12 residues. The germline CDR1 and CDR2 sequences are MNHEY and SVGAGI. Trimming took off 6 bases at V and 6 bases at J, with 11 bases between the two ends. For the CDR3, the DNA is TGTGCCAGCAGAGGACAGTGGGATGGCTACACCTTC. Its protein is CASRGQWDGYTF.

This clone has more than one count but fewer than ten. The rearrangement links TRBV7-9 to TRBJ1-1; D remains ambiguous. Germline V lookup: CDR1 SEHNR, CDR2 FQNEAQ (reference sequence). Trimming removed 5 bases from V and 7 bases from J, with 8 bases in between. The CDR3 runs to 11 residues. As DNA, the CDR3 is TGTGCCAGCAGCCCTCAGGTTGAAGCTTTCTTT. This encodes CASSPQVEAFF. The whole variable domain, remainder taken from reference TRBV7-9 and TRBJ1-1, is DTGVSQNPRHKITKRGQNVTFRCDPISEHNRLYWYRQTLGQGPEFLTYFQNEAQLEKSRLLSDRFSAERPKGSFSTLEIQRTEQGDSAMYLCASSPQVEAFFGQGTRLTVV.

The CDR3 region has the DNA TGTGCCAGCAGCACCACGACTAGCGGGAGGGCCTCGCAGTACTTC. Amino acids: CASSTTTSGRASQYF. The rearrangement joins TRBV5-6 to TRBJ2-7, with 14 bases aligning to TRBD2. The ends lost 4 bases at V and 9 bases at J; junction bases unmatched: 9. The CDR3 contains 15 residues. The germline gives CDR1 SGHDT, CDR2 YYEEEE.

The chain couples TRBV7-3 to TRBJ2-1, with D unresolved. The ends were cut back, 5 bases at V and 6 bases at J, with 17 bases in the middle. Germline values: CDR1 SGHTA, CDR2 FQGTGA. The CDR3 length is 15 residues. The CDR3 spells CASSPVARSSNEQFF. CDR3 sequence (DNA): TGTGCCAGCAGCCCAGTCGCCCGGAGTAGCAATGAGCAGTTCTTC.

This rearrangement joins TRBV25-1 to TRBJ2-1; TRBD2 matches 8 bases. The CDR3 runs to 13 residues. V was pared by 8 bases and J by 3 bases, with 3 bases of the junction left unmatched. Looked up from germline, CDR1 is MGHDK and CDR2 is SYGVNS. CDR3 sequence reads: CASVAGGYNEQFF. The CDR3 DNA reads TGTGCCAGCGTTGCGGGAGGCTACAATGAGCAGTTCTTC. Complete variable domain (other parts from reference TRBV25-1 and TRBJ2-1): EADIYQTPRYLVIGTGKKITLECSQTMGHDKMYWYQQDPGMELHLIHYSYGVNSTEKGDLSSESTVSRIRTEHFPLTLESARPSHTSQYLCASVAGGYNEQFFGPGTRLTVL.

CDR3 sequence: CASSQLGGGTDTQYF. DNA for the CDR3: TGTGCCAGCAGTCAATTGGGAGGCGGCACAGATACGCAGTATTTT. This chain links TRBV6-1 with TRBJ2-3; the D gene is possibly TRBD2 (6 bases). Trimming took off 5 bases at V and 1 base at J, with 13 bases between the two ends. The CDR3 loop spans 15 amino acids. Germline CDR1 reads MNHNS; CDR2 reads SASEGT.

V and J are TRBV5-4 and TRBJ2-2; unclear D gene. The CDR3 extends over 14 amino acids. Germline V gene data show CDR1 as SGHNT and CDR2 as YYREEE (reference sequence). Trimming took off 0 bases at V and 0 bases at J, with 3 bases between the two ends. CDR3 DNA sequence: TGTGCCAGCAGCTTGGAAGCGAACACCGGGGAGCTGTTTTTT. This sequence encodes CASSLEANTGELFF.